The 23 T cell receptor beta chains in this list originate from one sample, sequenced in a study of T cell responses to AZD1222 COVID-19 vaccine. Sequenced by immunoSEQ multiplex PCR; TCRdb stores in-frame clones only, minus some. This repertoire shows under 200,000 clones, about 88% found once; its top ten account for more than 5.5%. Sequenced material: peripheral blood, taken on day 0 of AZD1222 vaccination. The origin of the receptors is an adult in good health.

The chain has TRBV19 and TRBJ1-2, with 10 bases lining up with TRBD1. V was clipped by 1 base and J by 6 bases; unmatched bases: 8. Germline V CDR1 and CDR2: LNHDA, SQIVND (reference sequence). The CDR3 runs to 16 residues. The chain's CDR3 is CASSIAPTGGTDGYTF. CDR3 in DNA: TGTGCCAGTAGTATAGCCCCGACAGGGGGCACAGATGGCTACACCTTC.

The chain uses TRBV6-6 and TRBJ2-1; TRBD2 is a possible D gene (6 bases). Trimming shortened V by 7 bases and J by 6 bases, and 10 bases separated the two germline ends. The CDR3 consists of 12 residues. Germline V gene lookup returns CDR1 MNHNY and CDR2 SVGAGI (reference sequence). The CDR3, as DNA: TGTGCCAGCACAGGAGGGCGCAATGAGCAGTTCTTC. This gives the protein CASTGGRNEQFF.

The CDR3 spells CAWSASSNQPQHF. The CDR3 DNA follows: TGTGCCTGGAGTGCCAGTAGCAATCAGCCCCAGCATTTT. V gene TRBV30 combines with J gene TRBJ1-5; no definite D call. This CDR3 has 13 amino acids. V lost 1 base to trimming and J lost 0 bases, with 4 bases between them. Germline CDR1 reads GTSNPN; CDR2 reads SVGIG (reference sequence).

The CDR3 DNA is TGTGCCAGCAGTTACAGCACAGGTGGGGCCAACGTCCTGACTTTC. As protein: CASSYSTGGANVLTF. The V call is TRBV6-2 or TRBV6-3, the J call TRBJ2-6, with D possibly TRBD1 on 5 matching bases. There are 15 residues in the CDR3. Trimming pared 2 bases from V and 3 bases from J, leaving 8 bases between. In germline, CDR1 is MNHEY, CDR2 SVGEGT.

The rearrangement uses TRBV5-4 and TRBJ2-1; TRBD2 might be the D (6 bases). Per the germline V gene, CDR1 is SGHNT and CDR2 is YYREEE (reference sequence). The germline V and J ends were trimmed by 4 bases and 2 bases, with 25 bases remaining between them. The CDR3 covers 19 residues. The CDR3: CASSTDRDFLLGAYNEQFF. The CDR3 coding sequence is TGTGCCAGCAGCACGGACCGGGACTTCTTATTGGGGGCCTACAATGAGCAGTTCTTC.

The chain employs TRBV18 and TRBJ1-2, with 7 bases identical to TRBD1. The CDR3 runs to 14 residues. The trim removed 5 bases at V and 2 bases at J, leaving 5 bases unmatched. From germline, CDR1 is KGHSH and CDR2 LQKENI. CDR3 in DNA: TGTGCCAGCTCATCCGGACAGGAGAACTATGGCTACACCTTC. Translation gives CASSSGQENYGYTF.

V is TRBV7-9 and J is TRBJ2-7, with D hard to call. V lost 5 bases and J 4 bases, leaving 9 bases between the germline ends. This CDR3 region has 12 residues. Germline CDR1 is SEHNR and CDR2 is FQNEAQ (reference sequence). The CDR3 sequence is CASSQTGYEQYF. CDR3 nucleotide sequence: TGTGCCAGCAGCCAAACCGGTTACGAGCAGTACTTC.

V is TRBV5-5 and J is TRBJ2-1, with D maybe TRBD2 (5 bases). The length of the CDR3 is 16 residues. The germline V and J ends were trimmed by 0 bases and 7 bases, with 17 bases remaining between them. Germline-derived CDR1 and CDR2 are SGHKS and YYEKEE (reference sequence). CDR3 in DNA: TGTGCCAGCAGCTTGGACGGAAGCGGACTGAGGAATGAGCAGTTCTTC. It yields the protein CASSLDGSGLRNEQFF.

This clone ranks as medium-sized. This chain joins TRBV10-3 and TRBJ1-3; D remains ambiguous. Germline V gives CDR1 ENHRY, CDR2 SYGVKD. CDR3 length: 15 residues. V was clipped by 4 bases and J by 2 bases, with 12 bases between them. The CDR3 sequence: CAISGKIGAGNTIYF. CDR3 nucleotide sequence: TGTGCCATCAGTGGAAAGATTGGAGCTGGAAACACCATATATTTT.

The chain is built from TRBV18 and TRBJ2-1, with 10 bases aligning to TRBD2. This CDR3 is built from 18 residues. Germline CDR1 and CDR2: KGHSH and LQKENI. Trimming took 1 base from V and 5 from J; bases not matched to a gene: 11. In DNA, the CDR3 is TGTGCCAGCTCACCACAGCTAGCGGGGGCCACGGGACACAATGAGCAGTTCTTC. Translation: CASSPQLAGATGHNEQFF. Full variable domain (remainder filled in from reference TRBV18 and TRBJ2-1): NAGVMQNPRHLVRRRGQEARLRCSPMKGHSHVYWYRQLPEEGLKFMVYLQKENIIDESGMPKERFSAEFPKEGPSILRIQQVVRGDSAAYFCASSPQLAGATGHNEQFFGPGTRLTVL.

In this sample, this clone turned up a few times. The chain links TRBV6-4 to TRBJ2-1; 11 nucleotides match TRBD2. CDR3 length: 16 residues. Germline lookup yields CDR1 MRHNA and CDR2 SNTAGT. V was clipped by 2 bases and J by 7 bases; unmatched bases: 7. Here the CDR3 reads CASSDTSGSGLNEQFF. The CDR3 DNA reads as TGTGCCAGCAGTGACACTAGCGGGAGCGGTCTGAATGAGCAGTTCTTC.

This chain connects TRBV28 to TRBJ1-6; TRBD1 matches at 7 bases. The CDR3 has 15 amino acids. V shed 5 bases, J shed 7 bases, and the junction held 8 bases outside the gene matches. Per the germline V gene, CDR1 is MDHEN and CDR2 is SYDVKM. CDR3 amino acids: CASSLPTGLNSPLHF. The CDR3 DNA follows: TGTGCCAGCAGTCTCCCGACAGGGCTGAATTCACCCCTCCACTTT. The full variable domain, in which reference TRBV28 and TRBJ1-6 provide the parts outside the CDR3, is DVKVTQSSRYLVKRTGEKVFLECVQDMDHENMFWYRQDPGLGLRLIYFSYDVKMKEKGDIPEGYSVSREKKERFSLILESASTNQTSMYLCASSLPTGLNSPLHFGNGTRLTVT.

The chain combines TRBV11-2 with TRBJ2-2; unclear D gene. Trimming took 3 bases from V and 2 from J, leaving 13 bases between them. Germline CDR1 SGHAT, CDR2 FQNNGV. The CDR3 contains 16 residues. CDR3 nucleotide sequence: TGTGCCAGCAGCTTTTTTCCAACTGGCAACACCGGGGAGCTGTTTTTT. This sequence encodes CASSFFPTGNTGELFF.

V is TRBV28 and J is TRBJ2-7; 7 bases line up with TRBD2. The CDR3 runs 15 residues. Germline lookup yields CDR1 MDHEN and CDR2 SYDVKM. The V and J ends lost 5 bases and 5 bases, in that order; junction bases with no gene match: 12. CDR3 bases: TGTGCCAGCAGTACTAGCGCCCTTTCACGGGACGAGCAGTACTTC. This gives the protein CASSTSALSRDEQYF.

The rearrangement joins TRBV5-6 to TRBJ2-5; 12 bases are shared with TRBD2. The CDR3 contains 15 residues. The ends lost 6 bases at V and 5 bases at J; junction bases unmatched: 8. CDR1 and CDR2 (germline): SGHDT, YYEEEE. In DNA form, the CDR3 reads TGTGCCAGCATCGCACTAGCGGGGGGATATGAGACCCAGTACTTC. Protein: CASIALAGGYETQYF.

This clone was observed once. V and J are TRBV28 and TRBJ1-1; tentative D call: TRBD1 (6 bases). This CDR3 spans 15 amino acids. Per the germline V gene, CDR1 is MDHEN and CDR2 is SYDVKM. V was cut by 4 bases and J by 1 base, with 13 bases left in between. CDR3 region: CASSSSGTPNTEAFF. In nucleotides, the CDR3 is TGTGCCAGCAGTTCATCCGGGACACCGAACACTGAAGCTTTCTTT.

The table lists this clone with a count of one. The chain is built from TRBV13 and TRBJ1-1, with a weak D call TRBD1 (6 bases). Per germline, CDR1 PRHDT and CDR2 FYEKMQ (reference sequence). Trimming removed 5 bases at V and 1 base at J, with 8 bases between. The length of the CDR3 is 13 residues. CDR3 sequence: CASSTGWNTEAFF. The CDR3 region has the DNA TGTGCCAGCAGCACAGGGTGGAACACTGAAGCTTTCTTT. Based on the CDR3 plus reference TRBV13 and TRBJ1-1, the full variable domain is AAGVIQSPRHLIKEKRETATLKCYPIPRHDTVYWYQQGPGQDPQFLISFYEKMQSDKGSIPDRFSAQQFSDYHSELNMSSLELGDSALYFCASSTGWNTEAFFGQGTRLTVV.

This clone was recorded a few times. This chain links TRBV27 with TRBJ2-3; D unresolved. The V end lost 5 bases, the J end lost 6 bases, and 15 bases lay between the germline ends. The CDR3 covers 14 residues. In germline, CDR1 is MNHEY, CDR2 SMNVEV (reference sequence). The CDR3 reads CASSPSDGRDTQYF. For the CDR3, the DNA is TGTGCCAGCAGTCCCTCAGACGGAAGGGATACGCAGTATTTT.

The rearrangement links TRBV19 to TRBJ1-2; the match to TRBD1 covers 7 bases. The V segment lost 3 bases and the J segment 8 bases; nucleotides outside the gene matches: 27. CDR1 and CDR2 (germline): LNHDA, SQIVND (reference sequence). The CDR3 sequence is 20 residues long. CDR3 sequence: CASSISPGQTAHRHLWGYTF. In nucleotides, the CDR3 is TGTGCCAGTAGTATTTCGCCGGGACAGACAGCTCACCGTCACCTTTGGGGCTACACCTTC.

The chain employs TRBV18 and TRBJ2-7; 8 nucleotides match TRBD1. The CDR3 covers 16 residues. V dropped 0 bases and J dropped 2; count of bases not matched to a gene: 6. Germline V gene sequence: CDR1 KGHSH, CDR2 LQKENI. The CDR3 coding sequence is TGTGCCAGCTCACCACCAGTGACAGGGGTCCCCTACGAGCAGTACTTC. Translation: CASSPPVTGVPYEQYF.

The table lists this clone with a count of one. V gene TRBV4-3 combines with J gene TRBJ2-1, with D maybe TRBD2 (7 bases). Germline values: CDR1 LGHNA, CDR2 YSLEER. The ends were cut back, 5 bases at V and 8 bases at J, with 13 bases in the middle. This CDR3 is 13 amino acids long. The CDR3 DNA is TGCGCCAGCAGCTCCTGGGGGGGCCATGAGCAGTTCTTC. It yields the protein CASSSWGGHEQFF.

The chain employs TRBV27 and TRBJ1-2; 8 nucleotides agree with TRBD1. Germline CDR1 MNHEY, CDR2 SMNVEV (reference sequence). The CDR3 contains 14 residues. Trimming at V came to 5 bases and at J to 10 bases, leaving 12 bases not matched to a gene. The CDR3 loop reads CASSPRTGRVVYTF. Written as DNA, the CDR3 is TGTGCCAGCAGTCCCCGGACAGGGCGGGTTGTCTACACCTTC.

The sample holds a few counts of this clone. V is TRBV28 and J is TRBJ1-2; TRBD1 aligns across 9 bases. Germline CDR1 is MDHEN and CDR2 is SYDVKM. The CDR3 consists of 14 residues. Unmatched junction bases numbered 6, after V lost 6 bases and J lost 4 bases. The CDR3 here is CASRTQGAAYGYTF. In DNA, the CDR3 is TGTGCCAGCAGAACACAGGGGGCGGCCTATGGCTACACCTTC.